Below, one T cell receptor beta chain is given with its context. Its specificity is unknown. Treatment meaning: approximately nine-day PBMC culture with coronavirus spike peptide pools or control peptides (ViraFEST assay). The entry originates in a study of vaccination and CD4 T cells after COVID-19. Trimming stripped 3 bases from V and 5 bases from J, with 5 bases between. CDR1 and CDR2 (germline): WSHSY, SAAADI. There are 11 residues in the CDR3. The Oncomine TCR Beta short-read assay generated sequence data from the DNA of cultured CD4+ T cells. MiXCR, run by TCRdb on the PCR reads, gives a single entry per CDR3 protein. The data hold about 14,000 distinct CDR3 sequences, with roughly 27% observed a single time.

Specimen: CD4+ T cells from blood, cultured in vitro, collected before SARS-CoV-2 vaccination. The genes are TRBV10-2 and TRBJ2-7; D is unresolved. This sequence was found in a human donor who received a COVID-19 vaccine. CDR3 protein: CASSERDEQYF. The DNA of the CDR3 is TGCGCCAGCAGTGAAAGGGACGAGCAGTACTTC.